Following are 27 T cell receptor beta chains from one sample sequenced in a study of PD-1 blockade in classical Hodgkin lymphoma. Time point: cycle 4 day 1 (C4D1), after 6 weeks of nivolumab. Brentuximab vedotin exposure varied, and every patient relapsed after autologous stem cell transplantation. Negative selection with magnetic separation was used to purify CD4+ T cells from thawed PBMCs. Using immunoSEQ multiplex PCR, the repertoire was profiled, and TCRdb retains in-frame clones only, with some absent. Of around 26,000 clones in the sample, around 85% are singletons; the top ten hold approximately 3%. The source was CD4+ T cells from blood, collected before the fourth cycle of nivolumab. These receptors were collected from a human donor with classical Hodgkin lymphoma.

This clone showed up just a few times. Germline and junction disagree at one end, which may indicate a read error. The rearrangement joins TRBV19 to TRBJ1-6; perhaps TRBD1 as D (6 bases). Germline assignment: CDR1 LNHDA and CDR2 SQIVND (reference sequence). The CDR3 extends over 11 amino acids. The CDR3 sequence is CASSDTGTLHF. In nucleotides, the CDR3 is TGTGCCAGTAGTGACACAGGGACCCTACACTTT.

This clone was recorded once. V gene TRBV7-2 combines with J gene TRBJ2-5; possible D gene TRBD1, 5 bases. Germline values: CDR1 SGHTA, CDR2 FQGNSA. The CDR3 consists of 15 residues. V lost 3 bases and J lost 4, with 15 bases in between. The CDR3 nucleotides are TGTGCCAGCAGCTTCCTGAGACAGTCGGGAGAGACCCAGTACTTC. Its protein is CASSFLRQSGETQYF.

The CDR3, as DNA: TGTGCCACCAGTATCCAGTACGTTTCACCCCTCCACTTT. Its translation is CATSIQYVSPLHF. This chain uses TRBV15 with TRBJ1-6, with D hard to call. CDR3 length: 13 residues. Per the germline V gene, CDR1 is LNHNV and CDR2 is YYDKDF (reference sequence). Trimming cost V 6 bases and J 9 bases, with 12 bases left between them.

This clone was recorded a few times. The CDR3 DNA reads as TGTGCCAGCAGAAGAGCCGATGAAGCTTTCTTT. Protein product: CASRRADEAFF. J is TRBJ1-1 and V is TRBV6-6; D is ambiguous. CDR1 is MNHNY, CDR2 SVGAGI, per germline (reference sequence). V was clipped by 6 bases and J by 7 bases, with 9 bases between them. The CDR3 covers 11 residues.

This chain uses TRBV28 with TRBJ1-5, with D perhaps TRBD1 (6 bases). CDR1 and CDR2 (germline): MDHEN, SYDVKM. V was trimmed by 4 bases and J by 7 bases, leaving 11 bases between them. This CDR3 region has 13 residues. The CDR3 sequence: CASSWGAQQPQHF. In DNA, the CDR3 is TGTGCCAGCAGTTGGGGGGCCCAACAGCCCCAGCATTTT.

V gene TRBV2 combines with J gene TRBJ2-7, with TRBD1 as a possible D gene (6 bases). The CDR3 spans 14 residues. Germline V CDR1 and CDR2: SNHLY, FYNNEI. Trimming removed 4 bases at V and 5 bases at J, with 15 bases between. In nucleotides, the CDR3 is TGTGCCAGCAGTGTCCGTACAGGGTTGGACGAGCAGTACTTC. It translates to CASSVRTGLDEQYF.

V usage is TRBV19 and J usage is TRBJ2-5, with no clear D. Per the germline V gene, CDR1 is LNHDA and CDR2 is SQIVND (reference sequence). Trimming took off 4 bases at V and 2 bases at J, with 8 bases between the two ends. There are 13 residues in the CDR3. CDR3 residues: CASSRQEQETQYF. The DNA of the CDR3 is TGTGCCAGTAGTAGGCAGGAGCAAGAGACCCAGTACTTC. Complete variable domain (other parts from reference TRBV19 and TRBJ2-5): DGGITQSPKYLFRKEGQNVTLSCEQNLNHDAMYWYRQDPGQGLRLIYYSQIVNDFQKGDIAEGYSVSREKKESFPLTVTSAQKNPTAFYLCASSRQEQETQYFGPGTRLLVL.

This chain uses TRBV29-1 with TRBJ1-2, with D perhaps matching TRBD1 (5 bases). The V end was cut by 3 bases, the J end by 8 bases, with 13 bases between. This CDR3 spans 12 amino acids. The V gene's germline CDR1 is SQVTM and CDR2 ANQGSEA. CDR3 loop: CSVEPGGGGYTF. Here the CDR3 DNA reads TGCAGCGTTGAGCCCGGGGGAGGCGGCTACACCTTC.

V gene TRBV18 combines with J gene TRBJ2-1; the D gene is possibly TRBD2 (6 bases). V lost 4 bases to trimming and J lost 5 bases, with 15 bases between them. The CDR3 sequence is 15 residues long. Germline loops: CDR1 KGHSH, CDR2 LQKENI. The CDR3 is CASSLRDSNHNEQFF. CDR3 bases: TGTGCCAGCTCACTCCGGGACTCCAACCACAATGAGCAGTTCTTC.

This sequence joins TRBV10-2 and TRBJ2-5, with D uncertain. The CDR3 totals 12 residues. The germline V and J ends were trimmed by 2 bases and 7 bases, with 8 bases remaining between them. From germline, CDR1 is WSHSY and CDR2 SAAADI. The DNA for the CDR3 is TGCGCCAGCAGTGAGGTCTTGGGGACCCAGTACTTC. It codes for CASSEVLGTQYF.

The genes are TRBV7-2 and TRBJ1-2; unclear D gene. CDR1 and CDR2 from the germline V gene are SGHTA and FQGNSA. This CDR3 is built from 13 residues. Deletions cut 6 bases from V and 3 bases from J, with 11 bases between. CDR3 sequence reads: CASSLRVDYGYTF. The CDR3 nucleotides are TGTGCCAGCAGTTTGCGGGTAGACTATGGCTACACCTTC. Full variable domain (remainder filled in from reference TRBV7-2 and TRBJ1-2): GAGVSQSPSNKVTEKGKDVELRCDPISGHTALYWYRQSLGQGLEFLIYFQGNSAPDKSGLPSDRFSAERTGGSVSTLTIQRTQQEDSAVYLCASSLRVDYGYTFGSGTRLTVV.

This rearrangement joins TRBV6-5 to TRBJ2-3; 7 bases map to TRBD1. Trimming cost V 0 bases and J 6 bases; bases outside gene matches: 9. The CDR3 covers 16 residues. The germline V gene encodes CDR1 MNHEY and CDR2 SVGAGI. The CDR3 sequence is CASSYSSVGGLDTQYF. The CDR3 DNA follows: TGTGCCAGCAGTTACTCGTCGGTAGGGGGCTTGGATACGCAGTATTTT.

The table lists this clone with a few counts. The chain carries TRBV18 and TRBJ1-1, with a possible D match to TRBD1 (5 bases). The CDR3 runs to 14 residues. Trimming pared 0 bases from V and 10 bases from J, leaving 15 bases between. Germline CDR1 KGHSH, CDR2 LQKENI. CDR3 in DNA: TGTGCCAGCTCACCACCGAGCGCAGGGAGTATAGCTTTCTTT. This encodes CASSPPSAGSIAFF.

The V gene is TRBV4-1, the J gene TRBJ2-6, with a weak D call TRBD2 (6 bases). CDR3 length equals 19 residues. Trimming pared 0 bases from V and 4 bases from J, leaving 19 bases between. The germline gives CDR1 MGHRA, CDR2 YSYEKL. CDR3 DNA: TGCGCCAGCAGCCAAGATTTTCTCGGAGGGAGACCGGGGGCCAACGTCCTGACTTTC. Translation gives CASSQDFLGGRPGANVLTF.

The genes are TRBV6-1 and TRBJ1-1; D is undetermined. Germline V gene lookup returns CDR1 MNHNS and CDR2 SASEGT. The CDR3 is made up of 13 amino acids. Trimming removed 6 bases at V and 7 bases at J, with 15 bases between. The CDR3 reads CASRPRFFDEAFF. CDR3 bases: TGTGCCAGCAGACCGAGGTTTTTCGATGAAGCTTTCTTT.

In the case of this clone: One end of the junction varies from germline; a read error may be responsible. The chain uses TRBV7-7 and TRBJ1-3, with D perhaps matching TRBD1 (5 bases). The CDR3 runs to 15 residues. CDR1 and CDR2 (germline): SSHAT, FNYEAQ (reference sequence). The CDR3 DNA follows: TGTGCTAGCAGCGAAGGAAGGGGTTCCGGAAACACCATATATTTT. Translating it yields CASSEGRGSGNTIYF.

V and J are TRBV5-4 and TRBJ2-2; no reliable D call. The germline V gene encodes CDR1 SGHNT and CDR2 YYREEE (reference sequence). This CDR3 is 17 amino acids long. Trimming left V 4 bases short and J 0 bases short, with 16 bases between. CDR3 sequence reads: CASSQPRPEPNTGELFF. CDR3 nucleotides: TGTGCCAGCAGCCAACCGCGGCCAGAGCCGAACACCGGGGAGCTGTTTTTT.

This CDR3 is CASSWDQETQYF. The CDR3 DNA sequence: TGTGCCAGCAGTTGGGACCAAGAGACCCAGTACTTC. The chain recombines TRBV28 with TRBJ2-5; D is unresolved. Deletions cut 4 bases from V and 0 bases from J, with 3 bases between. This CDR3 spans 12 amino acids. CDR1 is MDHEN and CDR2 is SYDVKM in the germline V gene.

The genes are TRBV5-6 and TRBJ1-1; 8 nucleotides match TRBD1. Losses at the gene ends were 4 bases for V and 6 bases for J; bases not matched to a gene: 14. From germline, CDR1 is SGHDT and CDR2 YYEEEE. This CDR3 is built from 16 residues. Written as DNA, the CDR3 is TGTGCCAGCAGCCGACTATCGACAGGGGAAGGGCCTGAAGCTTTCTTT. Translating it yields CASSRLSTGEGPEAFF.

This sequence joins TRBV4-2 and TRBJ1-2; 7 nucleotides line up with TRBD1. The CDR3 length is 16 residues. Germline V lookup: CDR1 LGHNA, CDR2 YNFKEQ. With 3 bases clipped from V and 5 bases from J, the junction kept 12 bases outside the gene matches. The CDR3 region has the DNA TGTGCCAGCAGCCAGGAACCAACAGGGGTATTATATGGCTACACCTTC. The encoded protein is CASSQEPTGVLYGYTF.

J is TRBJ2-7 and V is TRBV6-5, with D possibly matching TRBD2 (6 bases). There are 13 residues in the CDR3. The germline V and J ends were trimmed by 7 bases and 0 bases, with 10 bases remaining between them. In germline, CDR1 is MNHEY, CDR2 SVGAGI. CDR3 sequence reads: CASTRGGSYEQYF. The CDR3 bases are TGTGCCAGCACGCGGGGAGGCTCCTACGAGCAGTACTTC.

Here the CDR3 reads CASSRDQGEAFF. For the CDR3, the DNA is TGTGCCAGTAGTAGGGACCAGGGAGAAGCTTTCTTT. The chain carries TRBV19 and TRBJ1-1; the D gene is possibly TRBD1 (5 bases). Germline CDR1 is LNHDA and CDR2 is SQIVND (reference sequence). V was pared by 4 bases and J by 8 bases, with 11 bases between. The CDR3 is made up of 12 amino acids.

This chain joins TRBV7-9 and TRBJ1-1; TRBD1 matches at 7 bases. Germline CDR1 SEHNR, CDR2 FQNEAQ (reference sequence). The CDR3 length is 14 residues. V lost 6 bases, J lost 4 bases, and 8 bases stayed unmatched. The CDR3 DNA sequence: TGTGCCAGCAGGCCGGACAGGATGAGCACTGAAGCTTTCTTT. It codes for CASRPDRMSTEAFF.

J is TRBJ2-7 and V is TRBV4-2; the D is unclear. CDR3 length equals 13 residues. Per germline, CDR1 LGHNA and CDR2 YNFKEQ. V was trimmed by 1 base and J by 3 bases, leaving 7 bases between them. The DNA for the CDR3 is TGTGCCAGCAGCCAAGTTTCAAGCTACGAGCAGTACTTC. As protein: CASSQVSSYEQYF.

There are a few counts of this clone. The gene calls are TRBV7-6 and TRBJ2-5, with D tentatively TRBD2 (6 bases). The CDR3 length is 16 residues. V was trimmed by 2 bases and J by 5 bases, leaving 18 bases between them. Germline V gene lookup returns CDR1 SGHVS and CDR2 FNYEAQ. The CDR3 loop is CASSLTLQVEGETQYF. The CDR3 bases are TGTGCCAGCAGCTTAACACTTCAGGTGGAGGGGGAGACCCAGTACTTC.

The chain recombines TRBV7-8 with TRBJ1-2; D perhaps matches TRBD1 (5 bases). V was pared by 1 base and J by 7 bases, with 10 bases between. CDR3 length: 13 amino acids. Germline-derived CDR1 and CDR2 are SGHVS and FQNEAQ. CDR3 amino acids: CASSLVGLSGYTF. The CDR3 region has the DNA TGTGCCAGCAGCTTAGTGGGGCTCTCTGGCTACACCTTC.

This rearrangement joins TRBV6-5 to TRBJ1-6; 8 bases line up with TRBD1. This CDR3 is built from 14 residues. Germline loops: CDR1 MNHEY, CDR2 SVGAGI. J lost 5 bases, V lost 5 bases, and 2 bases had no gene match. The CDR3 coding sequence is TGTGCCAGCAGTGACAGGGGAAATAATTCACCCCTCCACTTT. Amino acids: CASSDRGNNSPLHF.